Listed below are T cell receptor beta chains from one sample, sequenced in a study of monozygotic twins with inflammatory bowel disease. TCRdb re-called the 5' RACE reads and shows each CDR3 protein once, DNA omitted. The sample shows a few hundred thousand distinct CDR3 sequences, and 2% to 3% sits with its ten largest clones. The sample was blood. The receptors were sampled from a human donor with ulcerative colitis or Crohn's disease, or a healthy co-twin of an affected twin (not recorded which). Both conserved end residues are part of each CDR3.

j_call v_call cdr3_length cdr3_aa
TRBJ2-1 TRBV29-1 14 CSVEGGRMISEQFF
TRBJ2-7 TRBV7-2 13 CASSLALQYEQYF
TRBJ2-7 TRBV19 14 CASKPGANSYEQYF
TRBJ1-4 TRBV30 13 CAWSRGGNEKLFF
TRBJ2-7 TRBV4-2 15 CASSQIASGGNEQYF
TRBJ1-2 TRBV7-2 15 CASSPVGQGEYGYTF
TRBJ1-1 TRBV20-1 14 CSPQRGGVATEAFF
TRBJ1-1 TRBV19 15 CASSLATGQGTEAFF
TRBJ2-3 TRBV20-1 15 CSAPQRGPDTDTQYF
TRBJ2-5 TRBV6-1 15 CASLRLAGDQETQYF
TRBJ2-1 TRBV4-2 14 CASTTSGLSNEQFF
TRBJ2-3 TRBV12-2 13 CASRPGLADTQYF
TRBJ2-1 TRBV28 15 CASSPRLGVSGEQFF
TRBJ2-5 TRBV7-3 15 CASSAGTGREETQYF
TRBJ2-1 TRBV29-1 13 CSVASGGTDEQFF
TRBJ1-1 TRBV9 13 CASNRDVNTEAFF
TRBJ1-4 TRBV12-5 15 CASGSTIYIYEKLFF
TRBJ2-1 TRBV24-1 20 CATSDSKITYRDRVGNEQFF
TRBJ2-3 TRBV4-3 19 CASSQERSLAGIQADTQYF
TRBJ2-7 TRBV3-1 18 CASSQVRLAGYSSYEQYF
TRBJ2-3 TRBV7-3 17 CASSFAATVSSTDTQYF
TRBJ2-5 TRBV7-2 15 CASSLASLGKETQYF
TRBJ2-7 TRBV4-3 15 CASSQVYTGPYKQYF
TRBJ2-5 TRBV12-3/TRBV12-4 15 CASSFILEGLETQYF
TRBJ1-6 TRBV27 15 CASSFIQGRNSPLHF
TRBJ2-3 TRBV7-2 15 CASSLSQVPRDTQYF
TRBJ2-2 TRBV7-6 14 CASSFGGGNGELFF
TRBJ2-3 TRBV6-2/TRBV6-3 21 CASSYSTVGLAGGPITDTQYF
TRBJ2-5 TRBV29-1 15 CSVVGLAGIQETQYF
TRBJ1-5 TRBV2 14 CASTQGGFPQPQHF
TRBJ2-1 TRBV19 13 CASSILIHNEQFF
TRBJ2-2 TRBV29-1 12 CSVVEDTGELFF
TRBJ1-6 TRBV7-9 16 CASSPSGGYYNSPLHF
TRBJ2-7 TRBV20-1 16 CSAREGPGQGAYEQYF
TRBJ2-2 TRBV25-1 16 CASSDVVQGSTGELFF
TRBJ2-7 TRBV20-1 13 CSAGRDSTYEQYF
TRBJ2-7 TRBV30 15 CAWRPGGLTSYEQYF
TRBJ2-1 TRBV2 15 CASSLRTGGLSEQFF
TRBJ2-7 TRBV3-1 14 CASSQRQGVVEQYF
TRBJ2-7 TRBV30 14 CAWSPGQGAYEQYF
TRBJ2-3 TRBV7-9 16 CASSLGTSGYGDTQYF
TRBJ2-7 TRBV20-1 11 CSAEIQGEQYF
TRBJ1-5 TRBV24-1 12 CATSDRREPQHF
TRBJ2-2 TRBV18 15 CASSRQGWNTGELFF
TRBJ2-7 TRBV20-1 14 CSAPRGGRESEQYF
TRBJ1-1 TRBV29-1 15 CSVATQDPMNTEAFF
TRBJ2-1 TRBV11-1 21 CASSSMPGLAGGPRGYNEQFF